These T cell receptor beta chains were read from a single sample in a study of regulatory T cells in long-lasting Graves disease. In TCRdb, the multiplex PCR reads were re-called with MiXCR into one record per CDR3 protein. The sample consists of 350,000 to 550,000 distinct CDR3 sequences, about 16% of them appearing once. The same specimen was also included in a second study, on T cells in Graves' hyperthyroidism and ophthalmopathy.

Sequenced here: peripheral blood mononuclear cells (PBMCs), sampled at new diagnosis, from a patient treated with antithyroid drugs. The receptors were sampled from a woman aged 18-30 years with Graves disease. Each CDR3 is given without its conserved first and last residue.

j_gene: TRBJ1-1; len: 15; v_gene: TRBV7-6; CDR3aa: ASSLLPGQGANTEAF
j_gene: TRBJ2-1; len: 13; v_gene: TRBV12-3/TRBV12-4; CDR3aa: ASSSAGGHYNEQF
j_gene: NA; len: 10; v_gene: TRBV19; CDR3aa: ASASGSYEQY
j_gene: TRBJ2-5; len: 12; v_gene: TRBV15; CDR3aa: ATSRDNWGETQY
j_gene: TRBJ2-5; len: 13; v_gene: TRBV6-1; CDR3aa: ASSTTPGVGETQY
j_gene: TRBJ2-7; len: 13; v_gene: TRBV2; CDR3aa: ASSESRGQSYEQY
j_gene: TRBJ2-5; len: 13; v_gene: TRBV5-8; CDR3aa: ASSPGTVFQETQY
j_gene: TRBJ1-1; len: 10; v_gene: TRBV10-3; CDR3aa: AAATADTEAF
j_gene: TRBJ2-5; len: 9; v_gene: TRBV2; CDR3aa: ASSPLETQY
j_gene: TRBJ2-1; len: 10; v_gene: TRBV2; CDR3aa: AGATSYNEQF
j_gene: TRBJ2-2; len: 9; v_gene: TRBV2; CDR3aa: ASKVTGELF
j_gene: TRBJ2-2; len: 14; v_gene: TRBV11-3; CDR3aa: ASSLGRQGATGELF
j_gene: TRBJ2-7; len: 10; v_gene: TRBV28; CDR3aa: ASSLGSYEQY
j_gene: TRBJ2-5; len: 13; v_gene: TRBV7-3; CDR3aa: ASSRRRAGVETQY
j_gene: TRBJ1-3; len: 14; v_gene: TRBV6-2/TRBV6-3; CDR3aa: ASSERDRAAGNTIY
j_gene: TRBJ2-1; len: 13; v_gene: TRBV7-9; CDR3aa: ASSLAGGVGNEQF
j_gene: TRBJ1-5; len: 12; v_gene: TRBV20-1; CDR3aa: SAREGYSNQPQH
j_gene: TRBJ2-1; len: 12; v_gene: TRBV28; CDR3aa: ASSFWTSGNEQF
j_gene: TRBJ2-7; len: 12; v_gene: TRBV10-3; CDR3aa: AIGGQGGFYEQY
j_gene: TRBJ2-7; len: 12; v_gene: TRBV5-6; CDR3aa: ASTRQGTTYEQY
j_gene: TRBJ2-7; len: 9; v_gene: TRBV2; CDR3aa: ASSDSDEQY
j_gene: TRBJ1-1; len: 11; v_gene: TRBV19; CDR3aa: ASSAQMNTEAF
j_gene: TRBJ2-2; len: 13; v_gene: TRBV27; CDR3aa: ASSFRVSRTGELF
j_gene: TRBJ2-7; len: 14; v_gene: TRBV12-3/TRBV12-4; CDR3aa: ASSLARTGWIGEQY
j_gene: TRBJ2-3; len: 15; v_gene: TRBV27; CDR3aa: ASTLFGTSGRRDTQY
j_gene: TRBJ2-1; len: 12; v_gene: TRBV29-1; CDR3aa: SVEGAGGYNEQF
j_gene: TRBJ2-5; len: 13; v_gene: TRBV6-9; CDR3aa: ASSYRTSLQETQY
j_gene: NA; len: 10; v_gene: TRBV28; CDR3aa: ASSTPAETQF
j_gene: TRBJ1-5; len: 11; v_gene: TRBV7-6; CDR3aa: ASSSNRNQPQH
j_gene: TRBJ2-1; len: 12; v_gene: TRBV29-1; CDR3aa: SENQGRAYNEQF
j_gene: TRBJ2-7; len: 17; v_gene: TRBV5-1; CDR3aa: ASSLRSPQEGHDTYEQY
j_gene: TRBJ2-3; len: 13; v_gene: TRBV20-1; CDR3aa: SARVTSGRTDTQY
j_gene: NA; len: 13; v_gene: TRBV18; CDR3aa: ASSPPRGNSYEQY
j_gene: TRBJ2-1; len: 13; v_gene: TRBV7-3; CDR3aa: ASSSLAGGFSEQF
j_gene: TRBJ2-7; len: 12; v_gene: TRBV5-1; CDR3aa: ASSLAEHTYEQY
j_gene: TRBJ2-5; len: 12; v_gene: TRBV7-2; CDR3aa: ASSLRGPQETQY
j_gene: TRBJ1-2; len: 14; v_gene: TRBV4-1; CDR3aa: ASSLRSAHGDYGYT
j_gene: TRBJ2-5; len: 13; v_gene: TRBV7-2; CDR3aa: ASSLVTGLGETQY
j_gene: TRBJ2-1; len: 12; v_gene: TRBV29-1; CDR3aa: STWTSGRHNEQF
j_gene: TRBJ2-7; len: 13; v_gene: TRBV3-1; CDR3aa: ASSQDLTGSYEQY
j_gene: TRBJ1-3; len: 13; v_gene: TRBV19; CDR3aa: ASRTGHERGNTIY
j_gene: TRBJ2-3; len: 11; v_gene: TRBV20-1; CDR3aa: SAPGAVRGAQY
j_gene: TRBJ2-1; len: 10; v_gene: TRBV28; CDR3aa: ATTARYREQF
j_gene: TRBJ2-1; len: 14; v_gene: TRBV7-2; CDR3aa: ASKGWAGVSYNEQF
j_gene: TRBJ2-1; len: 11; v_gene: TRBV5-4; CDR3aa: ASSLSVDNEQF
j_gene: TRBJ2-7; len: 13; v_gene: TRBV5-6; CDR3aa: ASRIAGTSGGGQY
j_gene: TRBJ2-1; len: 12; v_gene: TRBV7-3; CDR3aa: ASSPGFSYNEQF